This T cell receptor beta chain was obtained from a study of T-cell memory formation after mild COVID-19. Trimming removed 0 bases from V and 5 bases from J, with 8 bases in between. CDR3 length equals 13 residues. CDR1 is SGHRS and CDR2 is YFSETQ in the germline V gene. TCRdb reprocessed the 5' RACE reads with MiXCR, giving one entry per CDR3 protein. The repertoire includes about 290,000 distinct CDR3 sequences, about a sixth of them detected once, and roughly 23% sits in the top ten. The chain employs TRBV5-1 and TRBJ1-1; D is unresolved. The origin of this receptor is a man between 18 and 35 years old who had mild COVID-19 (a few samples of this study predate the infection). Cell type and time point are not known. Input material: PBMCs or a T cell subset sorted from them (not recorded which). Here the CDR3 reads CASSLGPVTEAFF. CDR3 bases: TGCGCCAGCAGCTTGGGGCCAGTTACTGAAGCTTTCTTT.